This T cell receptor beta chain was retrieved from a study of CD8 T cells in ankylosing spondylitis. The ends were cut back, 6 bases at V and 0 bases at J, with 15 bases in the middle. Germline CDR1 and CDR2: DFQATT and SNEGSKA (reference sequence). The CDR3 spans 14 residues. Findings and caveats of the study: Researchers report that disease-linked clones proved CD8+ and relatively rare in peripheral blood. Past research had described some motif variants in reactive arthritis synovial fluid and blood. In ankylosing spondylitis patients, matched synovial fluid reportedly showed significant enrichment of disease-linked clones. A motif in TCR beta, a set of 8 or 9 highly homologous variants, appeared characteristic of ankylosing spondylitis blood.

The table lists this clonotype with a few counts. Its antigen is not identified. Scientists made TCR beta libraries using quantitative 5'-RACE with molecular barcodes. TCRdb independently ran MiXCR on the 5' RACE reads; one entry per CDR3 protein. This table holds fewer than 450,000 distinct CDR3 sequences, approximately 17% found once. The rearrangement uses TRBV20-1 and TRBJ2-7; D may correspond to TRBD1 or TRBD2 (5 bases each). This clonotype was sampled from a male donor with ankylosing spondylitis. Source material: blood, either unsorted or a sorted T cell fraction (not recorded which). The CDR3 sequence is CSARSRDHSYEQYF. CDR3 in DNA: TGCAGTGCCCGCTCCCGGGACCACTCCTACGAGCAGTACTTC.